This entry concerns a single T cell receptor (beta chain). Sequencing was performed with immunoSEQ multiplex PCR; in TCRdb, only in-frame clones are kept and a portion is missing. The sample has more than 110,000 clones; 80% to 85% are singletons. The data were obtained in a study of blood T cell repertoires in COVID-19. With V trimmed by 5 bases and J by 0 bases, 6 bases remained unmatched. The CDR3 has 15 amino acids. Germline lookup yields CDR1 SGHVS and CDR2 FQNEAQ. Residents of 24 US areas, aged roughly 18 to 90 years, made up the participants. Participants were placed into cohorts based on the clinical history they reported.

The specimen sequenced was PBMCs or T cells enriched from blood (not recorded which). This chain uses TRBV7-8 with TRBJ1-2; 7 bases agree with TRBD1. The sequence derives from a man aged 40-50 years with acute COVID-19. CDR3: CASSHGTASNYGYTF. The CDR3 coding sequence is TGTGCCAGCAGCCATGGGACAGCCTCTAACTATGGCTACACCTTC.